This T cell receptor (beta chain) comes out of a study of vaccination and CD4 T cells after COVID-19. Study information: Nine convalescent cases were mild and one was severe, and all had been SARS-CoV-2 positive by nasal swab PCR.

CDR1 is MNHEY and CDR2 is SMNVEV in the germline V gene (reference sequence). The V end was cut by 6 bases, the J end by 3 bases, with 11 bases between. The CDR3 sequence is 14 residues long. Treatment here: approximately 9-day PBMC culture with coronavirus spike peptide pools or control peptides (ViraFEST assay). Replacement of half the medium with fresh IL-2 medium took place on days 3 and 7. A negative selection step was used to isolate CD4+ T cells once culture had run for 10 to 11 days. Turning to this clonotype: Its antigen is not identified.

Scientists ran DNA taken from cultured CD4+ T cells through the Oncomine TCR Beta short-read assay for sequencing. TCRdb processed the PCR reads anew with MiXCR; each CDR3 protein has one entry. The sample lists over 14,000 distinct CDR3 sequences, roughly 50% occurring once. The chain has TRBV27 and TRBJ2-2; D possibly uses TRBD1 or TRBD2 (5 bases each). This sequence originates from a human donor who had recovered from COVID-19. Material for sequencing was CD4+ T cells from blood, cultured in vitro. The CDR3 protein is CASSPGRYTGELFF. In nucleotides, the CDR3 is TGTGCCAGCAGCCCGGGACGGTACACCGGGGAGCTGTTTTTT.